This entry concerns a single T cell receptor beta chain. A junction boundary mismatches the germline segment, possibly from a read error. The data were produced by immunoSEQ multiplex PCR, yet TCRdb's version contains in-frame clones alone and is incomplete. The repertoire holds 100,000 to 120,000 clones, 87% seen once, with 3.2% in the top ten. This record comes from a study of T cell responses to AZD1222 COVID-19 vaccine. This specimen consisted of peripheral blood, obtained on day 0 of AZD1222 vaccination. The clonotype was recovered from an adult in good health.

Written as DNA, the CDR3 is TGTGCTAGCAGCTTAGGGGGGCTAGCGGGGGCTTACAATGAGCAGTTCTTC. Amino acids: CASSLGGLAGAYNEQFF. The chain couples TRBV7-7 to TRBJ2-1; TRBD2 matches at 10 bases. This CDR3 is 17 amino acids long. The germline V gene encodes CDR1 SSHAT and CDR2 FNYEAQ (reference sequence).